A selection of T cell receptor beta chains follows, all from one sample in a study of cytomegalovirus exposure and HLA in healthy donors. Libraries were prepared by immunoSEQ multiplex PCR; TCRdb keeps only in-frame clonotypes and omits some of them. The table has approximately 40,000 clones, around 82% seen once. Material: PBMCs. These receptors came from a woman between 18 and 29 years old in good health and CMV-seropositive. Both conserved end residues are part of each CDR3. Fields, in order: D gene, V gene, J gene, clone size, CDR3 DNA, CDR3 protein. The D gene is left open where the match is weak. Not every row has a clone size; where given, it reads once, few, many or a size class.

TRBD2	TRBV11-2	TRBJ2-7	.	TGTGCCAGCAGCTTAGGTCGTCTAGCGGCCTACGAGCAGTACTTC	CASSLGRLAAYEQYF
.	TRBV28	TRBJ2-3	.	TGTGCCAGTGCCCTGCGGTTTCGCACAGATACGCAGTATTTT	CASALRFRTDTQYF
TRBD1	TRBV27	TRBJ2-2	.	TGTGCCAGCAGATTTCGGGACAGAAACACCGGGGAGCTGTTTTTT	CASRFRDRNTGELFF
TRBD1	TRBV15	TRBJ2-7	few	TGTGCCACCAGCAGTCCTTGGGCCATCAGGGGGCGCCGGGGCGAGCAGTACTTC	CATSSPWAIRGRRGEQYF
.	TRBV29-1	TRBJ2-2	.	TGCGGACTCGGGTTAGGTGGGCTAAACACCGGGGAGCTGTTTTTT	CGLGLGGLNTGELFF
.	TRBV5-1	TRBJ2-3	.	TGCGCCAGCAGCTCCCAGACTAGGGTTACTAGCACAGATACGCAGTATTTT	CASSSQTRVTSTDTQYF
.	TRBV5-6	TRBJ2-7	few	TGTGCCAGCAGCTTGTCGAGGGCCAGGTACGAGCAGTACTTC	CASSLSRARYEQYF
.	TRBV19	TRBJ1-5	.	TGTGCCAGTAGTATAGGCAATAGAGACAATCAGCCCCAGCATTTT	CASSIGNRDNQPQHF
TRBD2	TRBV7-2	TRBJ2-2	.	TGTGCCAGCAGCTCGCGACTAGCGGGGGGCGGAACACGGGCCGGGGAGCTGTTTTTT	CASSSRLAGGGTRAGELFF
.	TRBV2	TRBJ2-3	once	TGTGCCAGCAGTAGGGGGAGCACAGATACGCAGTATTTT	CASSRGSTDTQYF
.	TRBV11-2	TRBJ2-1	.	TGTGCCAGCAGCTTAGTGGGCGTCAATGAGCAGTTCTTC	CASSLVGVNEQFF
.	TRBV15	TRBJ1-5	.	TGTGCCACCAGCAATCGGTGGGCGGGCGCCCATAATAATCAGCCCCAGCATTTT	CATSNRWAGAHNNQPQHF
TRBD2	TRBV19	TRBJ2-3	.	TGTGCCAGTAGTCCACAGGTAGCGGGTACGCAGTATTTT	CASSPQVAGTQYF
TRBD2	TRBV6-1	TRBJ2-4	.	TGTGCCAGCAGTGAAGTAGGGGGAAGCGGGGGGCGTGAAAACATTCAGTACTTC	CASSEVGGSGGRENIQYF
.	TRBV27	TRBJ1-5	.	TGTGCCAGCAGTTGGGCGGGGAATCAGCCCCAGCATTTT	CASSWAGNQPQHF
.	TRBV18	TRBJ2-5	.	TGTGCCAGCTCGGAGGCTGGCGGGGGCGAGACCCAGTACTTC	CASSEAGGGETQYF
TRBD1	TRBV18	TRBJ1-4	.	TGTGCCAGCTCATCGACAGGGGGCGCGCCTAATGAAAAACTGTTTTTT	CASSSTGGAPNEKLFF
.	TRBV7-9	TRBJ2-5	.	TGTGCCAGCAGCTTAGGTGCGGAGACCCAGTACTTC	CASSLGAETQYF
.	TRBV27	TRBJ2-1	once	TGTGCCAGCAGTTTACAGGGACTGAGAGCCTACAATGAGCAGTTCTTC	CASSLQGLRAYNEQFF
TRBD1	TRBV27	TRBJ1-2	.	TGTGCCAGCAGTTTCGCGGGACAGATTAACTATGGCTACACCTTC	CASSFAGQINYGYTF
.	TRBV30	TRBJ1-4	.	TGTGCCTGGAGTGCCGGACTTGTTGAAAAACTGTTTTTT	CAWSAGLVEKLFF
TRBD2	TRBV9	TRBJ2-1	.	TGTGCCAGCAGCCCCCGACTAGCGAGCTACTACAATGAGCAGTTCTTC	CASSPRLASYYNEQFF
.	TRBV7-6	TRBJ1-1	.	TGTGCCAGCAGCACCCTACAGGGCGCAGACACTGAAGCTTTCTTT	CASSTLQGADTEAFF
.	TRBV10-3	TRBJ2-3	.	TGTGCCATCAGTTCGGGGGACACAGATACGCAGTATTTT	CAISSGDTDTQYF
TRBD1	TRBV2	TRBJ2-5	.	TGTGCCAGCAGGGCCGGGACAGGGGAAGAGACCCAGTACTTC	CASRAGTGEETQYF
TRBD1	TRBV7-9	TRBJ1-1	.	TGTGCCAGCAGCATACAGGGGGCAGGGACTGAAGCTTTCTTT	CASSIQGAGTEAFF